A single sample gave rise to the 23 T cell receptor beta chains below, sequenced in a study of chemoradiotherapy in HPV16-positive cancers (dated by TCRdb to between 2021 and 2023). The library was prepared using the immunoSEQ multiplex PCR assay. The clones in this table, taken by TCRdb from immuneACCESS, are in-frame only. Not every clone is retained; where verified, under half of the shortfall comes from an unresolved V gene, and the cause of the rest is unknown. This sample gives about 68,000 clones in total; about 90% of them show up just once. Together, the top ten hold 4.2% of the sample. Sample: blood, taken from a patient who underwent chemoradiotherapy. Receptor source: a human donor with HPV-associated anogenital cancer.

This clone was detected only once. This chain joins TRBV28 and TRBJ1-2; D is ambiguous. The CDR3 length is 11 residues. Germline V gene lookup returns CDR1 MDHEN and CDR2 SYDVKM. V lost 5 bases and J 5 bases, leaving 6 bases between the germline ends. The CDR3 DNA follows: TGTGCCAGCAGTGCTGGTTATGGCTACACCTTC. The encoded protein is CASSAGYGYTF.

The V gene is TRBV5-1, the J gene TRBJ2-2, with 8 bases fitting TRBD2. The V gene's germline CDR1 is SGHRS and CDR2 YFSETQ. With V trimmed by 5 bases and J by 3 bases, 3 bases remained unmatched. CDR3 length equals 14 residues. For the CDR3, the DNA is TGCGCCAGCAGGAGTAGCGGGGACACCGGGGAGCTGTTTTTT. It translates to CASRSSGDTGELFF.

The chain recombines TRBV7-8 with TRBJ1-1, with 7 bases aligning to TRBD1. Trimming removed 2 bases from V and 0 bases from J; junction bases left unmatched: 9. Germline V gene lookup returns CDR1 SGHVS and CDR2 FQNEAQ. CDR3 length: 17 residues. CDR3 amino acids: CASSLLLRGGMNTEAFF. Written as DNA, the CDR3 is TGTGCCAGCAGCTTACTCCTCAGGGGGGGGATGAACACTGAAGCTTTCTTT.

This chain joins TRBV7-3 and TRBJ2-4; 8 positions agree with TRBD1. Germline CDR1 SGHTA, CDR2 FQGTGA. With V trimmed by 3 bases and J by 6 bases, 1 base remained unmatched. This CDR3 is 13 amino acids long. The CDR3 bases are TGTGCCAGCAGCTTCGGACAGGGAAACATTCAGTACTTC. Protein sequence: CASSFGQGNIQYF.

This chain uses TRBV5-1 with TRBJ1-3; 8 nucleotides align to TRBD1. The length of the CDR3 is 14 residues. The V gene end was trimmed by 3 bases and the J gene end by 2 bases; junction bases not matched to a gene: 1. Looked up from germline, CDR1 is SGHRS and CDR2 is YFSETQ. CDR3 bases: TGCGCCAGCAGCTCGGACAGGGCTGGAAACACCATATATTTT. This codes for CASSSDRAGNTIYF.

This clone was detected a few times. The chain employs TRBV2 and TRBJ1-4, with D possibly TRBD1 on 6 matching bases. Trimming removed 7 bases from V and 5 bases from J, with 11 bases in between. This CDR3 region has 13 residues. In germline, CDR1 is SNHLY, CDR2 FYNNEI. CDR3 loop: CASNGQPNEKLFF. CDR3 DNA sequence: TGTGCCAGCAACGGACAGCCAAATGAAAAACTGTTTTTT.

The CDR3 spells CASSIDRQLLYGYTF. CDR3 in DNA: TGTGCCAGTAGTATAGATAGACAGCTTCTCTATGGCTACACCTTC. The chain carries TRBV19 and TRBJ1-2; perhaps TRBD1 as D (5 bases). The CDR3 covers 15 residues. From germline, CDR1 is LNHDA and CDR2 SQIVND (reference sequence). Trimming took 0 bases from V and 4 from J, leaving 12 bases between them.

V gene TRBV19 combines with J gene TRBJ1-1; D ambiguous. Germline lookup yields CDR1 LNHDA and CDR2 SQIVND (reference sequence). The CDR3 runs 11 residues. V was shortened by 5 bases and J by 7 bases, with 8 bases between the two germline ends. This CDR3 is CASSDTIEAFF. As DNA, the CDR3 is TGTGCCAGTAGTGATACGATTGAAGCTTTCTTT.

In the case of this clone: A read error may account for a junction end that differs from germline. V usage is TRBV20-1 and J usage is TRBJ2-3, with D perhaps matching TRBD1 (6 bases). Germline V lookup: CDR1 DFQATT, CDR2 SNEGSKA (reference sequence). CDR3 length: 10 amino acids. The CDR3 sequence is CSAPPGQRNF. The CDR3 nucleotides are TGCAGTGCGCCGCCGGGACAAAGGAATTTT.

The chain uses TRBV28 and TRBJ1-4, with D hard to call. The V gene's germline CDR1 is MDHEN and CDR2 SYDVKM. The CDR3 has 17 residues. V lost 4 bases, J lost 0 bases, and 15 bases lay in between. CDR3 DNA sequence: TGTGCCAGCAGTTCCTTTCCTCCAAAAACAACTAATGAAAAACTGTTTTTT. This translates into CASSSFPPKTTNEKLFF.

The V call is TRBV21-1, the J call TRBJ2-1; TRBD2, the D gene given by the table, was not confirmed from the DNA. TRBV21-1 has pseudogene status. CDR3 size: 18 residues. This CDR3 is CASSKGTSGRVRDNEQFF. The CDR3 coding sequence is TGTGCCAGCAGCAAAGGCACGAGCGGGAGGGTACGCGACAATGAGCAGTTCTTC.

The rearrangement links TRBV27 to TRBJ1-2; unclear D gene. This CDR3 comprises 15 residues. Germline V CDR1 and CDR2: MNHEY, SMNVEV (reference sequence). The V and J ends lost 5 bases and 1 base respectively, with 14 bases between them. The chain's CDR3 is CASSRSQDLNYGYTF. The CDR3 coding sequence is TGTGCCAGCAGTCGATCCCAGGATCTTAACTATGGCTACACCTTC.

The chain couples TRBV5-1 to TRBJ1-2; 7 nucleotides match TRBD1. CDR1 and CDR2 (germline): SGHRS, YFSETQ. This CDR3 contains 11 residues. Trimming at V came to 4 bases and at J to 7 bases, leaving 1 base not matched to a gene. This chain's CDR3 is CASSPGGGYTF. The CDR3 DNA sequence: TGCGCCAGCAGCCCAGGGGGTGGCTACACCTTC.

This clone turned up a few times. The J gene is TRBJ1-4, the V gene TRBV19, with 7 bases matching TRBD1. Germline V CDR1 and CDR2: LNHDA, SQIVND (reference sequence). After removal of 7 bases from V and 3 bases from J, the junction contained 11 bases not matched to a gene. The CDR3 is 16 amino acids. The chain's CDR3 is CASNTPRQGPNEKLFF. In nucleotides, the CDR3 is TGTGCCAGTAATACCCCCAGACAGGGTCCTAATGAAAAACTGTTTTTT.

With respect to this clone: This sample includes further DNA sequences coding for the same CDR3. The CDR3 spells CASSLTSGSTDTQYF. DNA of the CDR3: TGCGCCAGCAGCTTGACTAGCGGGAGCACAGATACGCAGTATTTT. The rearrangement joins TRBV5-1 to TRBJ2-3; 9 positions match TRBD2. V was pared by 1 base and J by 0 bases, with 0 bases of the junction left unmatched. CDR1 and CDR2 from the germline V gene are SGHRS and YFSETQ. The CDR3 runs to 15 residues.

The CDR3: CASSLSWGETQYF. The CDR3 DNA reads TGTGCCAGCAGTTTATCATGGGGGGAGACCCAGTACTTC. The chain carries TRBV27 and TRBJ2-5, with D possibly being TRBD1 or TRBD2 (5 bases each). The CDR3 is 13 residues long. The V end lost 0 bases, the J end lost 5 bases, and 7 bases lay between the germline ends. Germline lookup yields CDR1 MNHEY and CDR2 SMNVEV (reference sequence).

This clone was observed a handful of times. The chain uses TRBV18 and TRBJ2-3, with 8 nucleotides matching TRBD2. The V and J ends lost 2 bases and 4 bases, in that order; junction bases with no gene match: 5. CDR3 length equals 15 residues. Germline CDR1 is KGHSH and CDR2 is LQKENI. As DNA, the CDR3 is TGTGCCAGCTCACCATCGGCGGGGGGCCCAGATACGCAGTATTTT. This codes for CASSPSAGGPDTQYF.

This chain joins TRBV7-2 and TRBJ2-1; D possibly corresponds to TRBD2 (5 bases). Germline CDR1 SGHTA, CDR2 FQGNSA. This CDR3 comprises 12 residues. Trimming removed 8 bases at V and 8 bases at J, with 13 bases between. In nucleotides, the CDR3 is TGTGCCAGCCAAGGCCTGGAGGATGAGCAGTTCTTC. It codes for CASQGLEDEQFF.

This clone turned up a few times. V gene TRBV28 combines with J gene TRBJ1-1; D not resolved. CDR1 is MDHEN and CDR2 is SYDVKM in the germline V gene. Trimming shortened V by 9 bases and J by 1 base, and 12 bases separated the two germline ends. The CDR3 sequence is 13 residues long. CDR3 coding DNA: TGTGCCAGTCTCCTCTGGGAGAACACTGAAGCTTTCTTT. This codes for CASLLWENTEAFF.

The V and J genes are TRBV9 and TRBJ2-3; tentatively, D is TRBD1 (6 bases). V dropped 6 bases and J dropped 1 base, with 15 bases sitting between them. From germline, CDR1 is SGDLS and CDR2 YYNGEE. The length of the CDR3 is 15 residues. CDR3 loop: CASTLGGQRTDTQYF. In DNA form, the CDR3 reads TGTGCCAGCACCTTAGGGGGTCAACGCACAGATACGCAGTATTTT.

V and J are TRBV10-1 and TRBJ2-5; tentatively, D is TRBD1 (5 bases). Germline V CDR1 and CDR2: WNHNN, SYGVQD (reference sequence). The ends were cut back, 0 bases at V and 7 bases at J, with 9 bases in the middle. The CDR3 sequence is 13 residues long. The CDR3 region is CASSESGRGTQYF. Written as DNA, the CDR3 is TGCGCCAGCAGTGAGTCGGGTAGGGGGACCCAGTACTTC.

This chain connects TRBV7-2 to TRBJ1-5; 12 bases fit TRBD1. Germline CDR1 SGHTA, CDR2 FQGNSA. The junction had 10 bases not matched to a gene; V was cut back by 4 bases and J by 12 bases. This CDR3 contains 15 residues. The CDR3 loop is CASSSSGTGGVVQHF. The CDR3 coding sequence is TGTGCCAGCAGCTCTTCCGGGACAGGGGGCGTCGTCCAGCATTTT.

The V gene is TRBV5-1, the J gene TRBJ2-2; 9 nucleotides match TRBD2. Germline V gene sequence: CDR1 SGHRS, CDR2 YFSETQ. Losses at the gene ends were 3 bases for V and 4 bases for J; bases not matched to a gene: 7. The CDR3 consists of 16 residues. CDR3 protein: CASSYVAGAFTGELFF. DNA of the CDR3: TGCGCCAGCAGCTACGTAGCGGGGGCCTTCACCGGGGAGCTGTTTTTT.